This TCR beta chain derives from a study of cytomegalovirus exposure and HLA in healthy donors. Overall study findings and caveats: Specific recognition of CMV antigens was confirmed in vitro for a few chains (all CMV-associated). Presence/absence analyses treated sequencing depth as roughly uniform across donors. At a 0.05 false discovery rate, a later analysis found roughly 17,000 TCR beta sequences to be associated with HLA alleles. The study designated around 150 TCR beta chains cytomegalovirus-associated.

Vbeta (60) and Jbeta (13) primers were used in the PCR. Sequencing was performed with immunoSEQ multiplex PCR; in TCRdb, only in-frame clones are kept and a portion is missing. Of 200,000 or so clones in the sample, about 81% are singletons; the top ten hold 2.1%. A word on this clone: Its antigen is still unknown.

J gave up 8 bases and V 4 bases, and 18 bases lay outside the gene matches. Per the germline V gene, CDR1 is SGHTA and CDR2 is FQGNSA. There are 19 residues in the CDR3. The receptor comes from a woman aged 18-35 years in good health and CMV-seropositive. This sequence joins TRBV7-2 and TRBJ2-1, with 12 bases identical to TRBD2. The source material was PBMCs. The DNA of the CDR3 is TGTGCCAGCAGCTCGGGAACGGGACTAGCGGGCAAGATCGGCTATGAGCAGTTCTTC. Protein: CASSSGTGLAGKIGYEQFF.